This T cell receptor beta chain is drawn from a study of cytomegalovirus exposure and HLA in healthy donors (TCRdb year 2017). A note on the overall study: The 500 to 700 repertoires of the first cohort and the roughly 110 validation repertoires were produced on the same platform, according to a later analysis. The study combined high-throughput TCR immunosequencing, statistical association of individual TCRs with disease status, and machine learning to predict cytomegalovirus infection status. In addition to the first cohort of 650 to 800 subjects, a separate validation cohort of 100 to 150 different subjects was used. The study aimed to test whether cataloging public T cell receptors could reveal signatures of past pathogen exposure.

Library creation used the immunoSEQ multiplex PCR assay. The original pipeline was this. A statistical classification framework was developed to diagnose cytomegalovirus status using the catalog of TCR beta chain sequences. Held by TCRdb, this immuneACCESS table contains in-frame sequences only and omits some clones. Under half of the omission traces to an unresolved V gene where checked; the cause of the rest is unknown. V and J calls plus clone size are reproduced from that table; the DNA served to infer D and trimming. In this sample the table shows 80,000 to 90,000 clones, approximately 96% of which occur a single time. The ten largest clones represent roughly 0.8% of the sample. Here is what the overall study found, with its caveats: While some public TCRs were present in many individuals, most TCR sequences turned up only very rarely across donors. The authors suggested that the approach could potentially be generalized to other disease states and immunological phenotypes. In the study, 150 to 200 TCR beta chains were listed as associated with cytomegalovirus. In vitro tests confirmed that a few of the cytomegalovirus-associated TCR beta chains recognize cytomegalovirus antigens. Cytomegalovirus status was reported to be diagnosed by the classifier with high specificity and sensitivity in both the original and validation cohorts. Of the cluster scores, roughly 95% were above 0 in a later analysis, which found that TCRs clustered in the first cohort also tended to co-occur in the 120 or so validation repertoires. A later analysis lacked HLA typing for the validation cohort, so it scored co-occurrence in that cohort across all 120 repertoires.

The donors were included in the validation cohort of over a hundred subjects, a group kept apart from the approximately 650-subject first cohort. Reading from cysteine to phenylalanine, the CDR3 counts 14 amino acids. Of the read, only the CDR3 DNA is kept; its 42 bases are in frame from base 1. Relative to germline, V is missing 5 bases and J is missing 6 bases, with 5 bases of the junction outside any gene match. Sequences SEHNR (CDR1) and FQNEAQ (CDR2) are obtained from the germline V gene (reference sequence). For this clone: This receptor's antigen is unknown. Base qualities were left out, and no much larger clone turns up one base away.

The specimen sequenced was PBMCs. The rearrangement combines TRBV7-9 with TRBJ2-7; the junction holds 12 bases that match TRBD2. This TCR came from a man between 18 and 35 years old in good health and CMV-seronegative. Here the CDR3 is given as CASSRLAGDREQYF. The sequence in DNA is TGTGCCAGCAGCCGACTAGCGGGAGATCGCGAGCAGTACTTC.